The 30 T cell receptor beta chains presented below share a single source sample, sequenced in a study of radiation and T cells in renal cell carcinoma. Time point reported: baseline pretreatment blood. Treatment defined: 15 Gy SBRT to primary tumor, nephrectomy 4 weeks later. Method: immunoSEQ multiplex PCR; TCRdb's copy keeps in-frame clones and lacks some. The sample carries approximately 100,000 clones, 65% to 90% recorded once. The specimen comprised blood, sampled from a patient whose treatment included radiotherapy and nephrectomy. These receptors were taken from a man aged 50 or older with renal cell carcinoma.

The CDR3 protein is CASTGAGANYGYTF. The DNA of the CDR3 is TGTGCCAGTACGGGGGCCGGGGCTAACTATGGCTACACCTTC. The V call is TRBV19, the J call TRBJ1-2, with D perhaps matching TRBD1 (6 bases). The V gene lost 7 bases and the J gene lost 0 bases, with 12 bases spanning the gap. This CDR3 is built from 14 residues. Per the germline V gene, CDR1 is LNHDA and CDR2 is SQIVND (reference sequence).

This clone was observed a few times. The V call is TRBV7-2, the J call TRBJ2-2, with D possibly being TRBD1 (5 bases). The CDR3 has 14 residues. V lost 7 bases and J 4 bases, leaving 13 bases between the germline ends. Looked up from germline, CDR1 is SGHTA and CDR2 is FQGNSA. CDR3 coding DNA: TGTGCCAGCAACCTTAGGGGCGGCACCGGGGAGCTGTTTTTT. It codes for CASNLRGGTGELFF. Combining the CDR3 with reference TRBV7-2 and TRBJ2-2 gives the whole variable domain GAGVSQSPSNKVTEKGKDVELRCDPISGHTALYWYRQSLGQGLEFLIYFQGNSAPDKSGLPSDRFSAERTGGSVSTLTIQRTQQEDSAVYLCASNLRGGTGELFFGEGSRLTVL.

The CDR3 coding sequence is TGTGCCAGCAGTCCTCTCTGGGTCTCGGATCAGCCCCAGCATTTT. It yields the protein CASSPLWVSDQPQHF. V usage is TRBV6-5 and J usage is TRBJ1-5, with D unresolved. V was trimmed by 5 bases and J by 5 bases, leaving 16 bases between them. Looked up from germline, CDR1 is MNHEY and CDR2 is SVGAGI. The CDR3 is 15 residues long.

V usage is TRBV15 and J usage is TRBJ2-5; the match to TRBD2 covers 7 bases. Trimming removed 0 bases from V and 9 bases from J; junction bases left unmatched: 4. Looked up from germline, CDR1 is LNHNV and CDR2 is YYDKDF (reference sequence). CDR3 length: 13 residues. The CDR3 loop is CATSRDEGRAQYF. The CDR3 DNA follows: TGTGCCACCAGCAGAGACGAGGGGAGGGCCCAGTACTTC. The full variable domain, completed using reference TRBV15 and TRBJ2-5, is DAMVIQNPRYQVTQFGKPVTLSCSQTLNHNVMYWYQQKSSQAPKLLFHYYDKDFNNEADTPDNFQSRRPNTSFCFLDIRSPGLGDTAMYLCATSRDEGRAQYFGPGTRLLVL.

The chain employs TRBV4-1 and TRBJ1-2, with 9 bases that match TRBD1. V shed 4 bases and J 4 bases; nucleotides not matched to a gene: 4. Germline loops: CDR1 MGHRA, CDR2 YSYEKL. This CDR3 region has 14 residues. The CDR3 coding sequence is TGCGCCAGCAGCCCGGGACAGGGTTTCTATGGCTACACCTTC. It encodes CASSPGQGFYGYTF.

This chain joins TRBV9 and TRBJ2-5; no clear D. Gene TRBJ2-7 matches the end of the DNA better, so the J call may be wrong. The CDR3 consists of 14 residues. Germline V gene data show CDR1 as SGDLS and CDR2 as YYNGEE. In nucleotides, the CDR3 is TGTGCCAGCAGCGTAGGGCTGGACTCCTACGAGCAGTACTTC. Its protein product is CASSVGLDSYEQYF.

The rearrangement uses TRBV2 and TRBJ1-5; a possible D gene is TRBD1 (5 bases). V was cut by 1 base and J by 3 bases, with 22 bases left in between. Looked up from germline, CDR1 is SNHLY and CDR2 is FYNNEI. CDR3 length: 19 amino acids. The CDR3 DNA sequence: TGTGCCAGCAGTGAAGGGAGCTACGGGGGGAATATTGCCAATCAGCCCCAGCATTTT. This sequence encodes CASSEGSYGGNIANQPQHF. The variable domain in full, with the rest retrieved from reference TRBV2 and TRBJ1-5, is EPEVTQTPSHQVTQMGQEVILRCVPISNHLYFYWYRQILGQKVEFLVSFYNNEISEKSEIFDDQFSVERPDGSNFTLKIRSTKLEDSAMYFCASSEGSYGGNIANQPQHFGDGTRLSIL.

V and J are TRBV5-7 and TRBJ1-5; no clear D. TRBV5-7 carries the ORF label, with uncertain function. CDR3 size: 11 residues. The V and J ends lost 2 bases and 11 bases respectively, with 8 bases between them. The CDR3 DNA is TGTGCCAGCAGCTTAAGGCGGTCCCAGCATTTT. Protein: CASSLRRSQHF.

The genes are TRBV7-6 and TRBJ1-1, with D possibly being TRBD1 (6 bases). The V end was cut by 5 bases, the J end by 1 base, with 14 bases between. Germline CDR1 SGHVS, CDR2 FNYEAQ. The CDR3 covers 15 residues. CDR3 bases: TGTGCCAGCAGCATAGAATGGGGGCGGAACACTGAAGCTTTCTTT. This gives the protein CASSIEWGRNTEAFF. The variable domain in full, completed from reference TRBV7-6 and TRBJ1-1, reads GAGVSQSPRYKVTKRGQDVALRCDPISGHVSLYWYRQALGQGPEFLTYFNYEAQQDKSGLPNDRFSAERPEGSISTLTIQRTEQRDSAMYRCASSIEWGRNTEAFFGQGTRLTVV.

The rearrangement uses TRBV6-1 and TRBJ2-5, with TRBD1 as a possible D gene (6 bases). The germline V and J ends were trimmed by 8 bases and 11 bases, with 21 bases remaining between them. The CDR3 length is 13 residues. Germline V gene data show CDR1 as MNHNS and CDR2 as SASEGT. CDR3 DNA: TGTGCCAGCTCCGGGACACTACTTGGGGAGCAGTACTTC. Residues: CASSGTLLGEQYF.

This chain joins TRBV9 and TRBJ2-7; TRBD1 agrees at 8 bases. Germline V gene data show CDR1 as SGDLS and CDR2 as YYNGEE. Trimming removed 0 bases from V and 2 bases from J; junction bases left unmatched: 7. This CDR3 has 16 amino acids. The CDR3 DNA reads as TGTGCCAGCAGCGTAGGCGGGACAGGATGGGCCTACGAGCAGTACTTC. It yields the protein CASSVGGTGWAYEQYF.

The gene calls are TRBV6-1 and TRBJ2-7; D is uncertain. Trimming took off 7 bases at V and 0 bases at J, with 13 bases between the two ends. This CDR3 is built from 14 residues. CDR1 MNHNS and CDR2 SASEGT come from the germline V gene. The CDR3 is CASTTTKSSYEQYF. The DNA of the CDR3 is TGTGCCAGCACCACGACAAAAAGCTCCTACGAGCAGTACTTC.

This chain uses TRBV6-1 with TRBJ1-2; D is unclear. The CDR3 is made up of 10 amino acids. Germline V gene sequence: CDR1 MNHNS, CDR2 SASEGT. V was trimmed by 8 bases and J by 4 bases, leaving 5 bases between them. The CDR3 sequence: CASGSYGYTF. CDR3 nucleotides: TGTGCCAGCGGAAGCTATGGCTACACCTTC.

This clone was recorded a few times. This chain uses TRBV6-1 with TRBJ1-1; no reliable D call. V lost 2 bases and J 7 bases, leaving 11 bases between the germline ends. Germline V CDR1 and CDR2: MNHNS, SASEGT. The CDR3 is 13 residues long. The CDR3 reads CASSEIGEDEAFF. The CDR3 nucleotides are TGTGCCAGCAGTGAAATCGGGGAGGATGAAGCTTTCTTT.

The chain employs TRBV7-3 and TRBJ1-1; 8 bases fit TRBD1. With V trimmed by 1 base and J by 5 bases, 12 bases remained unmatched. In germline, CDR1 is SGHTA, CDR2 FQGTGA. This CDR3 comprises 17 residues. CDR3 residues: CASSLSPPGQGGTEAFF. The CDR3 DNA follows: TGTGCCAGCAGCTTAAGCCCCCCCGGACAGGGTGGGACTGAAGCTTTCTTT.

The CDR3 coding sequence is TGTGCCAGCAGCCAAGAGGAAAGGGCCGATACGCAGTATTTT. Its translation is CASSQEERADTQYF. This rearrangement joins TRBV4-2 to TRBJ2-3; D is uncertain. This CDR3 has 14 amino acids. Germline V gene data show CDR1 as LGHNA and CDR2 as YNFKEQ. Trimming cost V 0 bases and J 6 bases, with 10 bases left between them.

The chain links TRBV6-1 to TRBJ1-3; D remains unclear. The CDR3 runs to 17 residues. Germline loops: CDR1 MNHNS, CDR2 SASEGT. Trimming took off 3 bases at V and 2 bases at J, with 17 bases between the two ends. CDR3 amino acids: CASSDPWTAGAGNTIYF. The CDR3 DNA sequence: TGTGCCAGCAGTGACCCGTGGACGGCTGGGGCTGGAAACACCATATATTTT.

The rearrangement joins TRBV10-3 to TRBJ2-1; 12 bases map to TRBD2. The CDR3 consists of 13 residues. Per germline, CDR1 ENHRY and CDR2 SYGVKD. J was trimmed by 6 bases and V by 7 bases; bases with no gene match: 1. Written as DNA, the CDR3 is TGTGCCATCATGGGACTAGCGGGCAATGAGCAGTTCTTC. Amino acids: CAIMGLAGNEQFF.

The chain carries TRBV4-1 and TRBJ2-5, with 10 bases fitting TRBD2. The length of the CDR3 is 17 residues. CDR1 MGHRA and CDR2 YSYEKL come from the germline V gene. The V gene end was trimmed by 2 bases and the J gene end by 1 base; junction bases not matched to a gene: 7. CDR3 DNA sequence: TGCGCCAGCAGCCAAACACACAGGACTAGCGGCCAAGAGACCCAGTACTTC. Translation gives CASSQTHRTSGQETQYF.

In this sample, this clone turned up once. The V gene is TRBV5-1, the J gene TRBJ2-1, with D perhaps matching TRBD1 (6 bases). This CDR3 region has 15 residues. Per germline, CDR1 SGHRS and CDR2 YFSETQ. Trimming took 2 bases from V and 1 from J, leaving 10 bases between them. CDR3 sequence reads: CASSFQGTSYNEQFF. The CDR3 DNA reads TGCGCCAGCAGCTTTCAAGGGACATCCTACAATGAGCAGTTCTTC.

This clone was found a few times. Here the CDR3 reads CAISELGQNSPLHF. CDR3 sequence (DNA): TGTGCCATCAGTGAGCTGGGACAGAATTCACCCCTCCACTTT. V usage is TRBV10-3 and J usage is TRBJ1-6; 7 nucleotides agree with TRBD1. CDR1 is ENHRY, CDR2 SYGVKD, per germline. With 2 bases clipped from V and 7 bases from J, the junction kept 2 bases outside the gene matches. The CDR3 is 14 residues long.

CDR3 residues: CASSVGVGGPQETQYF. The CDR3 nucleotides are TGTGCCAGCAGCGTAGGAGTAGGGGGTCCCCAAGAGACCCAGTACTTC. The chain couples TRBV9 to TRBJ2-5, with D possibly TRBD1 on 6 matching bases. There are 16 residues in the CDR3. V lost 0 bases and J lost 1, with 13 bases in between. The germline CDR1 and CDR2 sequences are SGDLS and YYNGEE.

This clone occurred a few times. The chain has TRBV9 and TRBJ1-1; 10 nucleotides line up with TRBD1. CDR3 length equals 15 residues. The germline V gene encodes CDR1 SGDLS and CDR2 YYNGEE. Germline trimming cut 2 bases from V and 5 bases from J; bases unmatched to any gene: 6. CDR3 amino acids: CASSVGQGVGTEAFF. CDR3 sequence (DNA): TGTGCCAGCAGCGTCGGACAGGGGGTCGGTACTGAAGCTTTCTTT.

The V call is TRBV5-4, the J call TRBJ1-2; D remains unclear. CDR1 SGHNT and CDR2 YYREEE come from the germline V gene (reference sequence). V lost 0 bases, J lost 8 bases, and 11 bases lay in between. The CDR3 totals 13 residues. This CDR3 reads CASSLERAWGYTF. The DNA for the CDR3 is TGTGCCAGCAGCTTGGAGAGGGCTTGGGGCTACACCTTC.

For this clone: The sample holds other DNA sequences that translate to the same CDR3. The chain combines TRBV9 with TRBJ2-7; D gene ambiguous. The V end lost 3 bases, the J end lost 1 base, and 8 bases lay between the germline ends. Per germline, CDR1 SGDLS and CDR2 YYNGEE. This CDR3 is 13 amino acids long. The CDR3 loop reads CASSAGPSYEQYF. Written as DNA, the CDR3 is TGTGCCAGCAGCGCCGGGCCGTCCTACGAGCAGTACTTC.

The chain carries TRBV7-9 and TRBJ2-7; D perhaps matches TRBD1 (6 bases). V was pared by 2 bases and J by 0 bases, with 11 bases between. Germline V gives CDR1 SEHNR, CDR2 FQNEAQ (reference sequence). The CDR3 sequence is 15 residues long. The CDR3 is CASSLHQGPSYEQYF. CDR3 in DNA: TGTGCCAGCAGCTTACACCAGGGGCCCTCCTACGAGCAGTACTTC.

This clone appeared a few times. The chain joins TRBV5-1 to TRBJ1-1; TRBD1 matches 9 bases. The CDR3 length is 14 residues. Per germline, CDR1 SGHRS and CDR2 YFSETQ. V lost 1 base, J lost 5 bases, and 3 bases stayed unmatched. For the CDR3, the DNA is TGCGCCAGCAGCTTGCGGGGACAGGGAACTGAAGCTTTCTTT. This gives the protein CASSLRGQGTEAFF.

The sample holds one count of this clone. The chain is built from TRBV9 and TRBJ2-3; possibly TRBD2 for D (6 bases). Germline assignment: CDR1 SGDLS and CDR2 YYNGEE. The CDR3 spans 18 residues. Deletions cut 0 bases from V and 0 bases from J, with 17 bases between. CDR3 bases: TGTGCCAGCAGCGTAGAGGCGGCTAGCGCCTTTAGCACAGATACGCAGTATTTT. It is translated as CASSVEAASAFSTDTQYF.

J is TRBJ2-3 and V is TRBV9; 9 bases map to TRBD2. With 2 bases clipped from V and 3 bases from J, the junction kept 10 bases outside the gene matches. This CDR3 spans 17 amino acids. Germline CDR1 is SGDLS and CDR2 is YYNGEE. CDR3 sequence reads: CASSVRSGGGVTDTQYF. For the CDR3, the DNA is TGTGCCAGCAGCGTTCGGTCGGGCGGGGGGGTAACAGATACGCAGTATTTT.

This chain uses TRBV6-5 with TRBJ2-7; D unresolved. CDR1 is MNHEY, CDR2 SVGAGI, per germline. V dropped 8 bases and J dropped 2 bases, with 16 bases sitting between them. This CDR3 is 14 amino acids long. The CDR3 reads CASRPKLSPYEQYF. CDR3 coding DNA: TGTGCCAGCCGCCCGAAGCTCTCCCCCTACGAGCAGTACTTC.